Detailed here is one TCR beta chain. This clone has just one count. The antigen it recognizes is unknown. Base quality data are lacking; no much larger clone is found one base away. The trial excluded patients who had a history of autoimmune disease or were on systemic immunosuppression. In every dose cohort, peripheral blood was drawn for TCR sequencing at baseline, cycle 4 day 1, and cycle 7 day 1. The samples were drawn from a first-in-human, open-label, multicenter phase I dose-escalation trial of ivuxolimab. Adults with locally advanced or metastatic melanoma, renal cell, hepatocellular, or head and neck squamous cell carcinoma were enrolled in the trial. Before TCR sequencing, CD4+ and CD8+ T cells were separately sorted from peripheral blood. The record originates from a study of OX40 agonist ivuxolimab in advanced cancers. Study-level background: Ivuxolimab was a fully human IgG2 agonistic monoclonal antibody targeting the costimulatory receptor OX40 (CD134). Intravenous ivuxolimab was administered to patients every 2 weeks at six dose levels: 0.01, 0.1, 0.3, 1.5, 3 and 10 mg/kg. Of the 52 patients in dose escalation, around 19 had hepatocellular carcinoma, some 15 had melanoma, 9 had renal cell carcinoma and 9 had head and neck cancer. The dose-escalation cohort was around 83% male with a mean age of about 60 years, ranging from about 20 to 85. Prior anti-PD-1, anti-PD-L1 or anti-CTLA-4 therapy was permitted, and approximately 41% of dose-escalation patients had received checkpoint inhibitors. Partial responses occurred in three dose-escalation patients, of whom one had hepatocellular carcinoma and two had cutaneous melanoma. Peripheral TCRbeta sequencing was intended to test whether TCR sequence diversity was altered and clonal T-cell expansion was caused by ivuxolimab. The paper describes the monotherapy dose-escalation part (N ≈ 51 patients) of the phase I trial of ivuxolimab.

On the study overall, not on this receptor specifically: At doses of 0.1 to 3.0 mg/kg, clonal expansion of both CD4+ and CD8+ T cells in blood was seen between baseline and week 6. In partial responders in the 0.1-3.0 mg/kg groups, normalized peripheral clonal expansion was found to be among the lowest, especially among CD8+ T cells. The antigen specificity of the clonally expanded peripheral T cells was not determined. Low levels of normalized T-cell clonal expansion were also seen in some nonresponding patients. After ivuxolimab, expanded clones were on average more numerous among CD8+ T cells than among CD4+ T cells.

CDR1 and CDR2 (SGHRS, YFSETQ) derive from the germline V gene. The CDR3 has 16 amino acids, counting the end cysteine and phenylalanine. The read is trimmed to its CDR3 DNA, 48 bases read in frame from base 1. The junction shows trimming of 2 bases on V and 0 bases on J, and the gene matches do not reach 5 bases of it. For sequencing of the TCRbeta CDR3 region, genomic DNA was extracted from the sorted cells. The immunoSEQ Assay was used for sequencing of TCRbeta CDR3 regions. TCRdb took this table from immuneACCESS and kept in-frame rearrangements with V and J called. Such tables lack part of the clones; where checked against another copy, unresolved V genes explain under half of the gap, and the rest is unexplained. Present in this sample are tens of thousands of clones, 70% to 80% of which were seen just once. Together, the top ten hold about 30% of the sample.

The receptor comes from an adult with an advanced solid tumor such as melanoma, head and neck, liver or kidney cancer. The chain was built from TRBV5-1 and TRBJ1-1, with 9 bases in between that match TRBD1. Here the sequenced sample was CD4+ or CD8+ T cells sorted from blood, taken in a trial of the OX40 agonist ivuxolimab. The CDR3: CASSFGTGGLNTEAFF. The bases read TGCGCCAGCAGCTTTGGAACAGGGGGCCTGAACACTGAAGCTTTCTTT.